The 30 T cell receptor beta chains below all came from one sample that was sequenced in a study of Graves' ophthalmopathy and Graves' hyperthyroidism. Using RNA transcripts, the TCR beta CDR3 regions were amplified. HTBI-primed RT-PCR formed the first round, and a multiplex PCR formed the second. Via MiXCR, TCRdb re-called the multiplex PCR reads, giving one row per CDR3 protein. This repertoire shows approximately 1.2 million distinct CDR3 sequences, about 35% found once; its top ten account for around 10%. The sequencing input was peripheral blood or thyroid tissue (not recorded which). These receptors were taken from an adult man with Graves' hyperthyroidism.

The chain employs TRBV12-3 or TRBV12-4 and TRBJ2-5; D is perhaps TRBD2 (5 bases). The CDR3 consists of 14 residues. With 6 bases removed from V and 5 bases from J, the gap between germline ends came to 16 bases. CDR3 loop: CASSADGRGETQYF. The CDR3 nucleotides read TGTGCCAGCAGCGCGGACGGACGAGGGGAGACCCAGTACTTC.

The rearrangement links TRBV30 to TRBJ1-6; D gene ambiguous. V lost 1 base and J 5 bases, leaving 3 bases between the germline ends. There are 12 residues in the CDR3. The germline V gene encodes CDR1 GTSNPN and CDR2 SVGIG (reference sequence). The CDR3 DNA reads TGTGCCTGGAGTGGGAATAATTCACCCCTCCACTTT. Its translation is CAWSGNNSPLHF.

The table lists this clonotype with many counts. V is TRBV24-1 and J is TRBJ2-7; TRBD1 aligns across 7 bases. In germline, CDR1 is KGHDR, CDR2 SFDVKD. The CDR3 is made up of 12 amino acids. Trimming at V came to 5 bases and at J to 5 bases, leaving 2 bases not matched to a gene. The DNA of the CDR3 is TGTGCCACCAGTGGTGACAGGGACGAGCAGTACTTC. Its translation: CATSGDRDEQYF.

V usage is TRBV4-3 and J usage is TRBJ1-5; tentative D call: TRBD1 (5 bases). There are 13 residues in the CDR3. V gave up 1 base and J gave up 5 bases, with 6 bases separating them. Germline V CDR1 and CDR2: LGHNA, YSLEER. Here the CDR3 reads CASSQARDQPQHF. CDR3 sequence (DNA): TGCGCCAGCAGCCAAGCCAGGGATCAGCCCCAGCATTTT.

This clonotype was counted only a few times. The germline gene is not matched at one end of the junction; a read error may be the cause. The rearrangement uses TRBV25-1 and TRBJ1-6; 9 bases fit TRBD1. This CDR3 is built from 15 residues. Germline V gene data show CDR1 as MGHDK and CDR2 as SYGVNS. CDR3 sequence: CACSARGQGTSPLHF. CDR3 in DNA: TGTGCCTGCAGTGCTCGAGGACAGGGGACCTCACCCCTCCACTTT.

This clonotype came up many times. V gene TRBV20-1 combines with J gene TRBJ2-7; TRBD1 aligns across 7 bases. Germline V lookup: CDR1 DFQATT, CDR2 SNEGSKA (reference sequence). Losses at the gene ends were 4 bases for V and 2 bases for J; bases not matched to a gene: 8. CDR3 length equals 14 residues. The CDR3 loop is CSAKAPGQTYEQYF. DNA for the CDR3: TGCAGTGCTAAAGCCCCGGGACAGACCTACGAGCAGTACTTC.

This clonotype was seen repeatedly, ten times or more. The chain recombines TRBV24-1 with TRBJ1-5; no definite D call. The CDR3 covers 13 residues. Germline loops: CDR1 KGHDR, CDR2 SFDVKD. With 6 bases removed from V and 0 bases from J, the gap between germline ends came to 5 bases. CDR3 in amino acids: CATSSNSNQPQHF. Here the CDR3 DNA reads TGTGCCACCAGTAGTAATAGCAATCAGCCCCAGCATTTT.

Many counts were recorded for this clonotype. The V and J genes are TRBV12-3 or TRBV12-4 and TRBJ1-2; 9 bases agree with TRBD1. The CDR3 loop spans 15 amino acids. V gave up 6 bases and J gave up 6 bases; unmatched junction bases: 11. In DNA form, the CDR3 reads TGTGCCAGCAGGGCACACGGGACAGGGTTTGATGGCTACACCTTC. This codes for CASRAHGTGFDGYTF.

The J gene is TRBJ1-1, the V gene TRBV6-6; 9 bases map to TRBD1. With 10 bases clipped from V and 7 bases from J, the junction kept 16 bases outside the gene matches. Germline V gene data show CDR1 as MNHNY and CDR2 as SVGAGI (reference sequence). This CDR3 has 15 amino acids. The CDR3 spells CAITFLGTGNHEAFF. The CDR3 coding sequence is TGTGCCATCACCTTCCTCGGGACAGGGAACCATGAAGCTTTCTTT.

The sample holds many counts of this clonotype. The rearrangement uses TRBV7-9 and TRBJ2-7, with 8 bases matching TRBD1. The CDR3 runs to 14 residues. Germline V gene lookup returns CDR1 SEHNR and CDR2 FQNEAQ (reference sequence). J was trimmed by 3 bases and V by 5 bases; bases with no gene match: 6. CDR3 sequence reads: CASSTQGADYEQYF. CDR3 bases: TGTGCCAGCAGCACCCAGGGGGCGGACTACGAGCAGTACTTC.

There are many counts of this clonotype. The CDR3 is CSARSRTVIHEQYF. CDR3 nucleotide sequence: TGCAGTGCTAGAAGTCGGACAGTCATTCACGAGCAGTACTTC. The chain carries TRBV20-1 and TRBJ2-7; tentatively, D is TRBD1 (6 bases). The CDR3 runs 14 residues. Looked up from germline, CDR1 is DFQATT and CDR2 is SNEGSKA (reference sequence). V lost 2 bases and J lost 5, with 16 bases in between.

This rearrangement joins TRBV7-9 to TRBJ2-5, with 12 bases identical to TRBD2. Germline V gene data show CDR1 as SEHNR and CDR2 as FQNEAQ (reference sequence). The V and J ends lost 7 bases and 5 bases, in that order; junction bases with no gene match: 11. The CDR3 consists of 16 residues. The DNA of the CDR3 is TGTGCCAGCACCCAGACTAGCGGGAGTGTCCGGGAGACCCAGTACTTC. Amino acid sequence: CASTQTSGSVRETQYF.

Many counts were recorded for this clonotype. The CDR3 sequence: CASSQDRGRETQYF. As DNA, the CDR3 is TGCGCCAGCAGCCAAGACAGGGGGCGGGAGACCCAGTACTTC. This rearrangement joins TRBV4-1 to TRBJ2-5, with TRBD1 matching over 8 bases. In germline, CDR1 is MGHRA, CDR2 YSYEKL. This CDR3 has 14 residues. V lost 0 bases to trimming and J lost 5 bases; unmatched junction nucleotides: 2.

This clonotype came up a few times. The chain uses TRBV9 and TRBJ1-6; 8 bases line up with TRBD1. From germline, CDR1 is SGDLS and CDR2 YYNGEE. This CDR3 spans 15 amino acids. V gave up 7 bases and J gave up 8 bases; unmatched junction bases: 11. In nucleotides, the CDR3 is TGTGCCAGCTCACCCCGACAGGGGTTGGATTCACCCCTCCACTTT. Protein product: CASSPRQGLDSPLHF.

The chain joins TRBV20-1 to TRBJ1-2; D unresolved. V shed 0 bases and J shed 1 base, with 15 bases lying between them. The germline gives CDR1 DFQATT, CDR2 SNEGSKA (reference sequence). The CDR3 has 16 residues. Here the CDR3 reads CSARDGRTIINYGYTF. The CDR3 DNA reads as TGCAGTGCTAGAGATGGGAGGACTATAATTAACTATGGCTACACCTTC.

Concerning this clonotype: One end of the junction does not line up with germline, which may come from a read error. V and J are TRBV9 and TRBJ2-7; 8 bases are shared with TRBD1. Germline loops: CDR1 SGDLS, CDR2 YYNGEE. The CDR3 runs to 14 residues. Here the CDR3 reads CTSSESGGGYEQYF. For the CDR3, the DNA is TGTACCAGCAGCGAGTCAGGGGGCGGCTACGAGCAGTACTTC.

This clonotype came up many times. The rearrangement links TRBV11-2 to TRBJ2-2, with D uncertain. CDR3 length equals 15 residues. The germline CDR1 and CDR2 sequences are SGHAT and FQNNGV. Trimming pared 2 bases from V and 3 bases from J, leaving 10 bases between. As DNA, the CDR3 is TGTGCCAGCAGCTTACCTAGGTCGGACACCGGGGAGCTGTTTTTT. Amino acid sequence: CASSLPRSDTGELFF.

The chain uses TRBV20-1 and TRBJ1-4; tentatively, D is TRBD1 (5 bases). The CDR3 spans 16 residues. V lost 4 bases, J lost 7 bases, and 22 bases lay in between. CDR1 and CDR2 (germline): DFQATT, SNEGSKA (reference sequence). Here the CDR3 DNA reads TGCAGTGCTATCAGGGAAGTCGAGCAGGGCCGTGAAAAACTGTTTTTT. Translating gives CSAIREVEQGREKLFF.

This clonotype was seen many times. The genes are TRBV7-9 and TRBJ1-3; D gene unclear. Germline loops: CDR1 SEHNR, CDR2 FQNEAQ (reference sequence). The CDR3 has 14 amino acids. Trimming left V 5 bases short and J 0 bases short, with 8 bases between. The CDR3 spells CASSPPYSGNTIYF. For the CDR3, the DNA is TGTGCCAGCAGCCCACCTTACTCTGGAAACACCATATATTTT.

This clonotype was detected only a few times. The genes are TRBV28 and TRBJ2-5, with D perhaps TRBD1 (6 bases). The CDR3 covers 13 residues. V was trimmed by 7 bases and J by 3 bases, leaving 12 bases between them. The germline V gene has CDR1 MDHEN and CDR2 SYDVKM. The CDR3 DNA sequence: TGTGCCAGCACCCGGACAGACAAAGAGACCCAGTACTTC. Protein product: CASTRTDKETQYF.

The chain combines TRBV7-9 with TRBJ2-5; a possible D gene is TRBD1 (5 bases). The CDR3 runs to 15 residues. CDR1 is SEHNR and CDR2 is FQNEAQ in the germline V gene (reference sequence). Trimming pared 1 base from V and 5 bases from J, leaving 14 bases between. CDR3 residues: CASSLGAGIGETQYF. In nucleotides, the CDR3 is TGTGCCAGCAGCTTAGGCGCAGGGATCGGCGAGACCCAGTACTTC.

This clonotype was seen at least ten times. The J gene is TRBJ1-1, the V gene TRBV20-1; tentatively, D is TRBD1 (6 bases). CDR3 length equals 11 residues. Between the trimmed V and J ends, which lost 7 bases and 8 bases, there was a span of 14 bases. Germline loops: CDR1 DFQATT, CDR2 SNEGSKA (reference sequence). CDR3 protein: CSGKGGPEAFF. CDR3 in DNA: TGCAGTGGAAAGGGGGGGCCGGAAGCTTTCTTT.

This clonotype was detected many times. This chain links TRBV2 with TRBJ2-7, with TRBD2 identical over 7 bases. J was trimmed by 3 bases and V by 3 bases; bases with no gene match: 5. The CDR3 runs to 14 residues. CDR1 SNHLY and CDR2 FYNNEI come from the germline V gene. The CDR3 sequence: CASSEAGVDYEQYF. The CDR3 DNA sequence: TGTGCCAGCAGTGAGGCGGGGGTAGACTACGAGCAGTACTTC.

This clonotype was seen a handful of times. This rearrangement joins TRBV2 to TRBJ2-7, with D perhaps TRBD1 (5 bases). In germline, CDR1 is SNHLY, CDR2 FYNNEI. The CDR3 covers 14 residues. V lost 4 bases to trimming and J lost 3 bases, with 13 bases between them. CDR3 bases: TGTGCCAGCAGTGTAACAGGACGTGGCTACGAGCAGTACTTC. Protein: CASSVTGRGYEQYF.

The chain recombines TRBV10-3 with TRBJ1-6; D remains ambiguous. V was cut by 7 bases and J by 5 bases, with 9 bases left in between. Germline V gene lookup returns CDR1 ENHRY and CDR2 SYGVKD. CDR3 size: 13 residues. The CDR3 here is CAIKDLNNSPLHF. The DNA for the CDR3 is TGTGCCATCAAGGACCTGAATAATTCACCCCTCCACTTT.

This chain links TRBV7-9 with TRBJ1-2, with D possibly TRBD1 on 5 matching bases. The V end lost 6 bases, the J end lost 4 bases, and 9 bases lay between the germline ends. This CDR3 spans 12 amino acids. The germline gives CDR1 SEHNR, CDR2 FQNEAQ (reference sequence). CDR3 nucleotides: TGTGCCAGCAGGGGGGTCGCCTATGGCTACACCTTC. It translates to CASRGVAYGYTF.

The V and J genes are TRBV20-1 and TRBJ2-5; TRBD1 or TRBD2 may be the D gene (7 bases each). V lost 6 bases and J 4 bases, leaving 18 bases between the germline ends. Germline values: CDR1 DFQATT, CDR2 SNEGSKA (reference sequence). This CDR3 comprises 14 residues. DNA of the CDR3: TGCAGTGCGGGGGGGAGGGGGCACGGAGAGACCCAGTACTTC. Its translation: CSAGGRGHGETQYF.

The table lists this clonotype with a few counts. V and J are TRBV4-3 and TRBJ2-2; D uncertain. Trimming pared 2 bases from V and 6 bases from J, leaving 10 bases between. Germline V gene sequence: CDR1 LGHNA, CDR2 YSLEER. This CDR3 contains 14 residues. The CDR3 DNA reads TGCGCCAGCAGCCAATTCGGGTCATCCGGGGAGCTGTTTTTT. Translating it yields CASSQFGSSGELFF.

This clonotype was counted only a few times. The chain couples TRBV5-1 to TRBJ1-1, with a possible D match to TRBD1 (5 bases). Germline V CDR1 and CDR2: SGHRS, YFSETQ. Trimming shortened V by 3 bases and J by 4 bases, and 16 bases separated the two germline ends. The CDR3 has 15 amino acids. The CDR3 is CASSSHFQGSTEAFF. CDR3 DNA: TGCGCCAGCAGCTCGCACTTCCAGGGCAGCACTGAAGCTTTCTTT.

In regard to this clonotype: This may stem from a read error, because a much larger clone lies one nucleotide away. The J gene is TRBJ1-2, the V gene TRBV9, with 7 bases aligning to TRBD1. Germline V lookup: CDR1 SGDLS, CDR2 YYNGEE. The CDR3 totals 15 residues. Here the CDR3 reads CASSVGDSVNYGHTF. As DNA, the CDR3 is TGTGCCAGCAGCGTTGGGGACAGCGTAAACTATGGCCACACCTTC.